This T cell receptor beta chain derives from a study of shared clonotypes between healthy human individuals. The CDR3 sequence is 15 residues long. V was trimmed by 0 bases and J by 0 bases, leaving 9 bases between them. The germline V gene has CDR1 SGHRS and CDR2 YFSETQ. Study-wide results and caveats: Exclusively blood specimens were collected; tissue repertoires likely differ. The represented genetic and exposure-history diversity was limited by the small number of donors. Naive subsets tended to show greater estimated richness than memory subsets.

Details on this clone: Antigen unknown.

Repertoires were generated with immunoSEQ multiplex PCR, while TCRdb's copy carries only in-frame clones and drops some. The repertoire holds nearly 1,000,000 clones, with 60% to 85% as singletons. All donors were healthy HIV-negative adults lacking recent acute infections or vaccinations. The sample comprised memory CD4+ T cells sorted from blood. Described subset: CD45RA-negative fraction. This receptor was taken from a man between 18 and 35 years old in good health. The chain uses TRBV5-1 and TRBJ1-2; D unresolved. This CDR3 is CASSLDTIANYGYTF. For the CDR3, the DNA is TGCGCCAGCAGCTTGGACACTATAGCTAACTATGGCTACACCTTC.